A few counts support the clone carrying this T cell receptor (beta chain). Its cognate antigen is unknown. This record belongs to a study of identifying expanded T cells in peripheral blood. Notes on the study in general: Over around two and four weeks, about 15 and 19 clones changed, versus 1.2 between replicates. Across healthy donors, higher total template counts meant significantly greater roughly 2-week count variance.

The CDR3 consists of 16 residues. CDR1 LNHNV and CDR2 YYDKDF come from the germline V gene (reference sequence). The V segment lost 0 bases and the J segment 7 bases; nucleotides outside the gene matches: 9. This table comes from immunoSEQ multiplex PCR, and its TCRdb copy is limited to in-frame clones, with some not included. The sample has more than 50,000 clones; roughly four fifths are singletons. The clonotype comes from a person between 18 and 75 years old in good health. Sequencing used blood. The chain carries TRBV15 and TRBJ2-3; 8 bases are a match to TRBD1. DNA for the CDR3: TGTGCCACCAGCAGAGATGGGACAGGACTTTTGAATACGCAGTATTTT. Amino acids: CATSRDGTGLLNTQYF. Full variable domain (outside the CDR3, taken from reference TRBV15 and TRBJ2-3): DAMVIQNPRYQVTQFGKPVTLSCSQTLNHNVMYWYQQKSSQAPKLLFHYYDKDFNNEADTPDNFQSRRPNTSFCFLDIRSPGLGDTAMYLCATSRDGTGLLNTQYFGPGTRLTVL.